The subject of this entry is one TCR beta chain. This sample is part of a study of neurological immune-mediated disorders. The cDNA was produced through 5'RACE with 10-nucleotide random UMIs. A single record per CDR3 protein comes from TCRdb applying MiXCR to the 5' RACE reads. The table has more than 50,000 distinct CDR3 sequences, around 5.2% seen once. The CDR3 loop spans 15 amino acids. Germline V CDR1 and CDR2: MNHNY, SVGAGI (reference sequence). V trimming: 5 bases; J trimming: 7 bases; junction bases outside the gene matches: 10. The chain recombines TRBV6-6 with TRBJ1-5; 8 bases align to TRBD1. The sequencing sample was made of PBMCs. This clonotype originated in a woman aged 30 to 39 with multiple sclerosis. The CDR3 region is CASSEATGVKQPQHF. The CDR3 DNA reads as TGTGCCAGCAGTGAGGCGACAGGGGTTAAACAGCCCCAGCATTTT.